A selection of T cell receptor beta chains follows, all from one sample in a study of T cells in localized non-small cell lung cancer. The table came from immunoSEQ multiplex PCR; TCRdb's copy has only in-frame clones and leaves some out. Here the sample spans about 19,000 clones, around 83% being singletons. This specimen was peripheral blood, taken before any cancer treatment. The origin of the receptors is a man between 40 and 75 years old with stage I lung adenocarcinoma. Both conserved end residues are part of each CDR3. A D gene is named only where the DNA matches it firmly. Clone sizes are given selectively: once, few, many, or a class where the clone is expanded.

cdr3_nt: TGTGCCAGCGGTCTGAACGAGCAGTACTTC; cdr3_aa: CASGLNEQYF; d_call: NA; v_call: TRBV28; j_call: TRBJ2-7; clone_size: NA
cdr3_nt: TGTGCCAGCAGCGTTTATCCAGGCACAGATACGCAGTATTTT; cdr3_aa: CASSVYPGTDTQYF; d_call: NA; v_call: TRBV9; j_call: TRBJ2-3; clone_size: NA
cdr3_nt: TGTGCCAGCAGCGTCCGCGGGGGGCACTCCTACAATGAGCAGTTCTTC; cdr3_aa: CASSVRGGHSYNEQFF; d_call: TRBD2; v_call: TRBV9; j_call: TRBJ2-1; clone_size: NA
cdr3_nt: TGTGCCAGTAGTAATGGACAGGACGTGAACACTGAAGCTTTCTTT; cdr3_aa: CASSNGQDVNTEAFF; d_call: TRBD1; v_call: TRBV19; j_call: TRBJ1-1; clone_size: NA
cdr3_nt: TGTGCCTGGAGTCCGCGGACATCTGGAAACACCATATATTTT; cdr3_aa: CAWSPRTSGNTIYF; d_call: NA; v_call: TRBV30; j_call: TRBJ1-3; clone_size: NA
cdr3_nt: TGTGCCAGCAGCTTAGAGGCAGGGAGCTTACATGGCTACACCTTC; cdr3_aa: CASSLEAGSLHGYTF; d_call: NA; v_call: TRBV11-2; j_call: TRBJ1-2; clone_size: NA
cdr3_nt: TGTGCCAGCAATAGCTTCGGCGAGCAGTACTTC; cdr3_aa: CASNSFGEQYF; d_call: NA; v_call: TRBV13; j_call: TRBJ2-7; clone_size: NA
cdr3_nt: TGTGCCAGTAGTATAGACCGGGATCATAGCAATCAGCCCCAGCATTTT; cdr3_aa: CASSIDRDHSNQPQHF; d_call: NA; v_call: TRBV19; j_call: TRBJ1-5; clone_size: NA
cdr3_nt: TGCGCCAGCAGCCAAGATGGAGGAGGGCTCGAAAAACTGTTTTTT; cdr3_aa: CASSQDGGGLEKLFF; d_call: NA; v_call: TRBV4-3; j_call: TRBJ1-4; clone_size: few
cdr3_nt: TGTGCCAGCAGGGACAGGGGGGCTGAAGCTTTCTTT; cdr3_aa: CASRDRGAEAFF; d_call: TRBD1; v_call: TRBV7-9; j_call: TRBJ1-1; clone_size: NA
cdr3_nt: TGTGCCAGCAGTCTCGGACGGGGAGTCAATCAGCCCCAGCATTTT; cdr3_aa: CASSLGRGVNQPQHF; d_call: NA; v_call: TRBV28; j_call: TRBJ1-5; clone_size: NA
cdr3_nt: TGCGCCAGCAGCTTGCAGGGAGACCGGAACACTGAAGCTTTCTTT; cdr3_aa: CASSLQGDRNTEAFF; d_call: NA; v_call: TRBV5-1; j_call: TRBJ1-1; clone_size: NA
cdr3_nt: TGTGCCAGCAGTGATACGGGAGGGCCGTACGAGCAGTACTTC; cdr3_aa: CASSDTGGPYEQYF; d_call: TRBD2; v_call: TRBV6-1; j_call: TRBJ2-7; clone_size: NA
cdr3_nt: TGTGCCTGGAGACAGGGGGCCGAGCAGTACTTC; cdr3_aa: CAWRQGAEQYF; d_call: TRBD1; v_call: TRBV30; j_call: TRBJ2-7; clone_size: NA
cdr3_nt: TGTGCCAGTAGTTTGTGGGGCGGGGGCCAAGAGACCCAGTACTTC; cdr3_aa: CASSLWGGGQETQYF; d_call: TRBD2; v_call: TRBV19; j_call: TRBJ2-5; clone_size: NA
cdr3_nt: TGTGCCAGTAGTGCTAGATTGAGCTCCTACAATGAGCAGTTCTTC; cdr3_aa: CASSARLSSYNEQFF; d_call: NA; v_call: TRBV19; j_call: TRBJ2-1; clone_size: NA
cdr3_nt: TGTGCCAGCAGCAAACAGGGGGGGATGTCCTACGAGCAGTACTTC; cdr3_aa: CASSKQGGMSYEQYF; d_call: NA; v_call: TRBV7-2; j_call: TRBJ2-7; clone_size: once
cdr3_nt: TGTGCCAGCAGTGTTGGGGGGATGAACACTGAAGCTTTCTTT; cdr3_aa: CASSVGGMNTEAFF; d_call: NA; v_call: TRBV6-1; j_call: TRBJ1-1; clone_size: medium-sized
cdr3_nt: TGTGCCACGAATGCAGTGGTTTTAGGGAACACTGAAGCTTTCTTT; cdr3_aa: CATNAVVLGNTEAFF; d_call: NA; v_call: TRBV15; j_call: TRBJ1-1; clone_size: NA
cdr3_nt: TGTGCCAGCAGCCCACAGGGGGGCTCCTACGAGCAGTACTTC; cdr3_aa: CASSPQGGSYEQYF; d_call: TRBD1; v_call: TRBV5-5; j_call: TRBJ2-7; clone_size: NA
cdr3_nt: TGTGCCAGCAGCCAAGGCGGGACAAGCTCCTACAATGAGCAGTTCTTC; cdr3_aa: CASSQGGTSSYNEQFF; d_call: NA; v_call: TRBV4-2; j_call: TRBJ2-1; clone_size: NA
cdr3_nt: TGTGCCAGTAGTACTACCACAGGGGGCCCGCAGTATTTT; cdr3_aa: CASSTTTGGPQYF; d_call: TRBD1; v_call: TRBV19; j_call: TRBJ2-3; clone_size: NA
cdr3_nt: TGTGCCAGCAGTCCATCGGGGGGCCTTCGGAATGAGCAGTTCTTC; cdr3_aa: CASSPSGGLRNEQFF; d_call: NA; v_call: TRBV27; j_call: TRBJ2-1; clone_size: NA
cdr3_nt: TGTGCCAGCAGCGTAGGCACAGTAAAAGAGACCCAGTACTTC; cdr3_aa: CASSVGTVKETQYF; d_call: NA; v_call: TRBV9; j_call: TRBJ2-5; clone_size: NA
cdr3_nt: TGTGCCAGCAGCCCAAGGAATACGGAAGAGACCCAGTACTTC; cdr3_aa: CASSPRNTEETQYF; d_call: NA; v_call: TRBV28; j_call: TRBJ2-5; clone_size: NA
cdr3_nt: TGTGCCAGCAGGCCTCCGGGACAGGGGCCTAATGAGCAGTTCTTC; cdr3_aa: CASRPPGQGPNEQFF; d_call: TRBD1; v_call: TRBV27; j_call: TRBJ2-1; clone_size: few
cdr3_nt: TGTGCCAGCAGCCGAATGACAGGACAAAATAACTATGGCTACACCTTC; cdr3_aa: CASSRMTGQNNYGYTF; d_call: NA; v_call: TRBV7-8; j_call: TRBJ1-2; clone_size: NA
cdr3_nt: TGCGCCAGCAGCCCAAGGACAGCCCTAAGCATAAAGGGGGCTTTCTTT; cdr3_aa: CASSPRTALSIKGAFF; d_call: NA; v_call: TRBV5-1; j_call: TRBJ1-1; clone_size: NA
cdr3_nt: TGCGCCAGCAGCCAAGAAAGGTGGGGAATCGGGAATGAGCAGTTCTTC; cdr3_aa: CASSQERWGIGNEQFF; d_call: NA; v_call: TRBV4-1; j_call: TRBJ2-1; clone_size: NA
cdr3_nt: TGTGCCACCAGCGTACAGGGCTGGAACACTGAAGCTTTCTTT; cdr3_aa: CATSVQGWNTEAFF; d_call: NA; v_call: TRBV15; j_call: TRBJ1-1; clone_size: NA
cdr3_nt: TGTGCCAGTACAAGGGGACAGGGTTACACCGGGGAGCTGTTTTTT; cdr3_aa: CASTRGQGYTGELFF; d_call: TRBD1; v_call: TRBV19; j_call: TRBJ2-2; clone_size: NA
cdr3_nt: TGTGCCAGCAGCGACGGGGGCAGTTCCCACGAGCAGTACTTC; cdr3_aa: CASSDGGSSHEQYF; d_call: NA; v_call: TRBV7-9; j_call: TRBJ2-7; clone_size: few
cdr3_nt: TGTGCCAGCAGCTTTTACCTTACCCCCAGAGATACGCAGTATTTT; cdr3_aa: CASSFYLTPRDTQYF; d_call: NA; v_call: TRBV5-4; j_call: TRBJ2-3; clone_size: NA
cdr3_nt: TGTGCCAGCAGCCTAACCGGGACTAGCGGGACAGATACGCAGTATTTT; cdr3_aa: CASSLTGTSGTDTQYF; d_call: TRBD2; v_call: TRBV27; j_call: TRBJ2-3; clone_size: NA
cdr3_nt: TGTGCCAGCACCTACAGCGGGGAACGTCACAACTATGGCTACACCTTC; cdr3_aa: CASTYSGERHNYGYTF; d_call: NA; v_call: TRBV6-6; j_call: TRBJ1-2; clone_size: NA
cdr3_nt: TGTGCCGCAGGGAGAGGGCTGGACTATGGCTACACCTTC; cdr3_aa: CAAGRGLDYGYTF; d_call: NA; v_call: TRBV2; j_call: TRBJ1-2; clone_size: NA
cdr3_nt: TGCGCCAGCAGCTGGGGGACAGGGGGTGGTGAGCAGTTCTTC; cdr3_aa: CASSWGTGGGEQFF; d_call: TRBD1; v_call: TRBV5-1; j_call: TRBJ2-1; clone_size: NA
cdr3_nt: TGTGCCAGCAGTTCCCTAGGTAGGGAGCTGTTTTTT; cdr3_aa: CASSSLGRELFF; d_call: NA; v_call: TRBV28; j_call: TRBJ2-2; clone_size: NA
cdr3_nt: TGTGCCAGCAGGCGATGGACAGGGCCGTACGAGCAGTACTTC; cdr3_aa: CASRRWTGPYEQYF; d_call: TRBD1; v_call: TRBV28; j_call: TRBJ2-7; clone_size: NA
cdr3_nt: TGCGCCAGCAGCCAAGATTCGGAGGGTGAAGCTTTCTTT; cdr3_aa: CASSQDSEGEAFF; d_call: NA; v_call: TRBV4-3; j_call: TRBJ1-1; clone_size: NA
cdr3_nt: TGTGCCAGCAGCCGAATGACAGGACAAAATAACTATGGCTACACCTTC; cdr3_aa: CASSRMTGQNNYGYTF; d_call: NA; v_call: TRBV5-8; j_call: TRBJ1-2; clone_size: once
cdr3_nt: TGTGCCAGCAGTCCATTTAGCGGGAGGGCCAGCGAGCAGTACTTC; cdr3_aa: CASSPFSGRASEQYF; d_call: TRBD2; v_call: TRBV27; j_call: TRBJ2-7; clone_size: NA
cdr3_nt: TGTGCTAGCAGCTTAGCCGACGGAAACACCATATATTTT; cdr3_aa: CASSLADGNTIYF; d_call: NA; v_call: TRBV7-7; j_call: TRBJ1-3; clone_size: NA
cdr3_nt: TGTGCCAGCAGCCAAGATCTTCTCAGCGGGAGACAGTTCTTC; cdr3_aa: CASSQDLLSGRQFF; d_call: TRBD2; v_call: TRBV14; j_call: TRBJ2-1; clone_size: NA